A single sample gave rise to the 4 T cell receptor beta chains below, sequenced in a study of Ad26.COV2.S vaccination and SARS-CoV-2 variants. Only in-frame clones appear in the TCRdb table, and some are missing; sequencing was by immunoSEQ multiplex PCR. The sample consists of about 390,000 clones, approximately 91% of them appearing once. Treatment of the sample: roughly 18 received Ad26.COV2.S at low or high dose, single or two shots; about five received placebo; per-sample allocation not given. Day 63 after the first vaccine or placebo injection was the time point for sampling. The starting material was peripheral blood, obtained in a trial of Ad26.COV2.S vaccine versus placebo. Source of these receptors: a person aged 18-60 years who received the Ad26.COV2.S COVID-19 vaccine or a placebo.

This sequence joins TRBV4-1 and TRBJ2-5; 9 bases align to TRBD1. Germline V gene sequence: CDR1 MGHRA, CDR2 YSYEKL. The CDR3 runs 17 residues. V dropped 1 base and J dropped 3; count of bases not matched to a gene: 9. The DNA for the CDR3 is TGCGCCAGCAGCCAAGGGGTTGACAGGGGGTCAGAAGAGACCCAGTACTTC. It codes for CASSQGVDRGSEETQYF.

The chain combines TRBV4-3 with TRBJ2-7; a weak D match, TRBD1 (5 bases). The CDR3 contains 15 residues. The V end was cut by 0 bases, the J end by 3 bases, with 12 bases between. Germline CDR1 LGHNA, CDR2 YSLEER. The CDR3 DNA sequence: TGCGCCAGCAGCCAAGATTATCGGCAGGGCTACGAGCAGTACTTC. This translates into CASSQDYRQGYEQYF.

This clone appeared a single time. This CDR3 is also generated by other DNA sequences in the sample. The chain employs TRBV2 and TRBJ1-1; a weak D match, TRBD1 (5 bases). Between the trimmed V and J ends, which lost 3 bases and 4 bases, there was a span of 9 bases. The CDR3 has 13 residues. Germline V gene sequence: CDR1 SNHLY, CDR2 FYNNEI. The CDR3 reads CASSDQGSTEAFF. The CDR3 DNA reads as TGTGCCAGCAGTGACCAGGGTTCCACTGAAGCTTTCTTT.

There are a few counts of this clone. The rearrangement uses TRBV4-1 and TRBJ1-5; TRBD1 aligns across 7 bases. CDR3 length equals 16 residues. The germline V gene has CDR1 MGHRA and CDR2 YSYEKL. The ends lost 0 bases at V and 6 bases at J; junction bases unmatched: 8. The CDR3 bases are TGCGCCAGCAGCCAAGATAGGGGCAGGGGGGGTCAGCCCCAGCATTTT. Protein: CASSQDRGRGGQPQHF.